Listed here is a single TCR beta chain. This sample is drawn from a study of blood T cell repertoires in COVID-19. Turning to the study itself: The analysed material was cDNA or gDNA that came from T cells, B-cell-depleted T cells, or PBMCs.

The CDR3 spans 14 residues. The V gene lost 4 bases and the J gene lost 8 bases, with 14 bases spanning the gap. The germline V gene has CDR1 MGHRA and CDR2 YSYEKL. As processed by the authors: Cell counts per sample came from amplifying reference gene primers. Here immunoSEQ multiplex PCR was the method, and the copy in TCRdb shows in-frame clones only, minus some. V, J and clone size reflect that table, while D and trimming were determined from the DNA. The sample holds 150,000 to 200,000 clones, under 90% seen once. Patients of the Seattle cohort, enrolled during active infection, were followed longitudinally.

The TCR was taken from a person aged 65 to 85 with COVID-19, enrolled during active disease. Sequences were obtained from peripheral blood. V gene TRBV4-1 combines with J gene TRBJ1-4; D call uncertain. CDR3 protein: CASSPVGMNEKLFF. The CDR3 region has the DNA TGCGCCAGCAGCCCGGTCGGGATGAACGAAAAACTGTTTTTT.